Shown below are 9 T cell receptor beta chains from a single sample sequenced in a study of blood T cell repertoires in COVID-19. TCRdb's table, derived via immunoSEQ multiplex PCR, lists solely in-frame clones and lacks some. The repertoire holds 200,000 to 250,000 clones, with about 80% as singletons. Sequenced sample: PBMCs or T cells enriched from blood (not recorded which). These receptors were obtained from a woman aged 50 to 65 who had been exposed to COVID-19.

This clone occurred a few times. The CDR3 region has the DNA TGTGCCAGCAGCTTCAGGACGGGGACCTACAATGAGCAGTTCTTC. Protein: CASSFRTGTYNEQFF. The genes are TRBV7-2 and TRBJ2-1, with D perhaps TRBD2 (5 bases). Germline assignment: CDR1 SGHTA and CDR2 FQGNSA. The CDR3 has 15 amino acids. Deletions cut 3 bases from V and 2 bases from J, with 11 bases between.

Turning to this clone: Other DNA sequences in the same sample also yield this CDR3. The CDR3 region is CASSFTRGYGYTF. CDR3 nucleotide sequence: TGTGCCAGCAGCTTTACCAGGGGCTATGGCTACACCTTC. This chain connects TRBV5-4 to TRBJ1-2, with D maybe TRBD1 (6 bases). The ends were cut back, 2 bases at V and 4 bases at J, with 9 bases in the middle. This CDR3 has 13 residues. Germline V gene data show CDR1 as SGHNT and CDR2 as YYREEE (reference sequence).

The chain combines TRBV11-1 with TRBJ2-3, with TRBD2 as a possible D gene (5 bases). The CDR3 length is 15 residues. Germline V gene lookup returns CDR1 SGHAT and CDR2 FQDESV (reference sequence). V was shortened by 1 base and J by 0 bases, with 8 bases between the two germline ends. The CDR3 coding sequence is TGTGCCAGCAGCTTAGATTCGGGGAGCACAGATACGCAGTATTTT. Translated, it gives CASSLDSGSTDTQYF. The variable domain in full, completed from reference TRBV11-1 and TRBJ2-3, reads EAEVAQSPRYKITEKSQAVAFWCDPISGHATLYWYRQILGQGPELLVQFQDESVVDDSQLPKDRFSAERLKGVDSTLKIQPAELGDSAMYLCASSLDSGSTDTQYFGPGTRLTVL.

This clone came up once. The V call is TRBV4-2, the J call TRBJ2-2; D not resolved. Trimming shortened V by 0 bases and J by 2 bases, and 7 bases separated the two germline ends. Germline CDR1 LGHNA, CDR2 YNFKEQ. This CDR3 has 15 amino acids. The DNA of the CDR3 is TGTGCCAGCAGCCAAGAGAACCTAAACACCGGGGAGCTGTTTTTT. The encoded protein is CASSQENLNTGELFF.

The chain combines TRBV6-5 with TRBJ1-5; D gene uncertain. V gave up 11 bases and J gave up 3 bases, with 17 bases separating them. The CDR3 is 14 amino acids. CDR1 and CDR2 (germline): MNHEY, SVGAGI. The CDR3 reads CAAAGRRHNQPQHF. The CDR3 coding sequence is TGTGCCGCCGCCGGGAGGAGGCACAATCAGCCCCAGCATTTT.

This chain links TRBV5-1 with TRBJ2-5, with D tentatively TRBD1 (5 bases). With 7 bases removed from V and 3 bases from J, the gap between germline ends came to 16 bases. The CDR3 consists of 14 residues. Germline loops: CDR1 SGHRS, CDR2 YFSETQ. DNA of the CDR3: TGCGCCAGCTCCCGACAGCCCCCAGAAGAGACCCAGTACTTC. It translates to CASSRQPPEETQYF.

This clone was seen a few times. V is TRBV4-1 and J is TRBJ1-1; a possible D gene is TRBD1 (5 bases). The CDR3 is 17 residues long. The V end lost 0 bases, the J end lost 0 bases, and 14 bases lay between the germline ends. Germline CDR1 is MGHRA and CDR2 is YSYEKL. The CDR3 DNA reads as TGCGCCAGCAGCCAAGACCCCGGGGGTACCCTGAACACTGAAGCTTTCTTT. Its protein product is CASSQDPGGTLNTEAFF.

This chain uses TRBV10-2 with TRBJ2-1, with TRBD2 as a possible D gene (6 bases). The CDR3 consists of 15 residues. V lost 2 bases and J 0 bases, leaving 8 bases between the germline ends. Germline CDR1 and CDR2: WSHSY and SAAADI. CDR3: CASSEAGSSYNEQFF. The CDR3 bases are TGCGCCAGCAGTGAGGCGGGGAGCTCCTACAATGAGCAGTTCTTC.

The chain employs TRBV7-2 and TRBJ2-1; a weak D match, TRBD2 (5 bases). Trimming removed 1 base at V and 7 bases at J, with 11 bases between. Per the germline V gene, CDR1 is SGHTA and CDR2 is FQGNSA. This CDR3 comprises 14 residues. CDR3 sequence reads: CASSLGPWENEQFF. CDR3 DNA sequence: TGTGCCAGCAGCTTAGGCCCCTGGGAGAATGAGCAGTTCTTC. The full variable domain, completed using reference TRBV7-2 and TRBJ2-1, is GAGVSQSPSNKVTEKGKDVELRCDPISGHTALYWYRQSLGQGLEFLIYFQGNSAPDKSGLPSDRFSAERTGGSVSTLTIQRTQQEDSAVYLCASSLGPWENEQFFGPGTRLTVL.